Here is one T cell receptor (beta chain) with its context. Only one count was recorded for this clone. Its antigen target is currently unknown. It has no much larger one-base neighbor in the sample; base qualities were not kept. This sample stems from a study of control samples from healthy donors and cancer patients (dated by TCRdb to 2020 to 2022). The library was generated by the immunoSEQ multiplex PCR assay. The source is immuneACCESS, and TCRdb retained only in-frame sequences with V and J called. Part of the clones is not carried over; for the studies checked, unresolved V genes explain less than half of this, and the remainder is unexplained. Counted in this sample were about 150,000 clones; roughly nine tenths of them appeared once. Over 4.5% of the sample belongs to the ten largest clones. The specimen was blood. The receptor comes from a man in his thirties or forties in good health.

CDR3 loop: CASSLGRMGETQYF. The nucleotide sequence reads TGTGCCAGCAGCTTGGGCAGGATGGGAGAGACCCAGTACTTC. Here the chain combines TRBV5-6 and TRBJ2-5; the D gene lacks a confident call. CDR1 and CDR2 were assigned from the germline V gene as SGHDT and YYEEEE. Counted from cysteine to phenylalanine, this CDR3 has 14 amino acids. Only the CDR3 DNA stays, 42 bases, in frame from base 1. The trim is 0 bases for V and 4 bases for J, with a gap of 10 bases between the germline ends.